This paragraph covers one T cell receptor beta chain sequence. Its target is unknown. This sample is part of a study of T cell responses to AZD1222 COVID-19 vaccine. Regarding the study as a whole: At study baseline, merely a handful of AZD1222 recipients were seropositive. Spike-specific TCRs gained breadth and depth after people received two AZD1222 doses.

The assay was immunoSEQ multiplex PCR, and TCRdb's table has in-frame clones only and misses some. The repertoire includes about 92,000 clones, roughly 88% of them detected once, and 5.8% sits in the top ten. CDR1 and CDR2 from the germline V gene are SGHAT and FQNNGV. The CDR3 has 15 residues. With V trimmed by 3 bases and J by 7 bases, 3 bases remained unmatched. The sequence derives from an adult in good health. Sequences were derived from peripheral blood, sampled on day 0 of AZD1222 vaccination. V and J are TRBV11-2 and TRBJ2-1; TRBD2 matches 13 bases. CDR3 nucleotides: TGTGCCAGCAGCTTTGGACTAGCGGGGGTAAATGAGCAGTTCTTC. Translation: CASSFGLAGVNEQFF.